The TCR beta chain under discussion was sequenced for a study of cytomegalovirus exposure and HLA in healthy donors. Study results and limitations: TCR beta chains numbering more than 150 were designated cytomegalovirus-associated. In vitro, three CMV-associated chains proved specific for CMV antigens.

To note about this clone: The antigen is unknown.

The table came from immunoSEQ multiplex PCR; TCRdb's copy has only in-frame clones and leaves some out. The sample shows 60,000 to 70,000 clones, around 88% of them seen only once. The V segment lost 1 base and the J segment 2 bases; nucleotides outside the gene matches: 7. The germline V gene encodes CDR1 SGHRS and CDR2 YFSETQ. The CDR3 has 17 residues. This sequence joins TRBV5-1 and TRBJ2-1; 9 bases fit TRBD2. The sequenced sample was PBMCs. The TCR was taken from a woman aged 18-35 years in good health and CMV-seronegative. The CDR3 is CASSLPPGTSPYNEQFF. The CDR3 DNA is TGCGCCAGCAGCTTGCCTCCCGGGACTAGCCCCTACAATGAGCAGTTCTTC.